Sequencing of this TCR beta chain was carried out in a study of blood T cell repertoires in COVID-19 (dated by TCRdb to 2020 to 2021). About the study as a whole: Samples from collaborators originated in the United States, Italy and Spain and spanned both the acute and convalescent phases of COVID-19. The prospective study material was composed of cDNA or gDNA derived from T cells, B-cell-depleted T cells, or PBMCs. The dataset comprised deeply sampled blood TCRbeta repertoires from subjects exposed to, actively infected with, or recovered from COVID-19. The repertoires were made available in a free public database intended to serve as a resource for research on the immune response to SARS-CoV-2. Samples came from the ongoing ImmuneRACE study (first 160 participants) plus 1,254 subjects from 6 global collaborators. A de-identified subject ID, COVID-19 status, age in years and sex were almost always included in the sample metadata. Where available, HLA class I and class II types were taken from metadata supplied by the sample provider and were not determined by assay-based typing. General findings and caveats noted by the study authors: Clinical and demographic metadata were provided uncurated, with the amount varying by source and participant.

TCRbeta CDR3 regions were amplified from genomic DNA by means of the immunoSEQ Assay, a bias-controlled multiplex PCR. Per the authors' processing: Nucleated cell counts per sample were estimated from amplification of reference gene primers within the assay. To quantify the absolute abundance of each unique TCRbeta CDR3 rearrangement, sequence reads were collapsed and filtered. For each sample, productive Simpson clonality was calculated as the square root of Simpson's diversity index over productive rearrangements. In its TCRdb copy, this immuneACCESS table keeps in-frame sequences only and misses some clones. Where compared with another copy, unresolved V genes explain less than half of these, and the others have no known cause. Clone size and the V and J calls come from that table; the DNA yielded D and trimming. The sample table records about 200,000 clones; over 75% of these occur just once. The top ten clonotypes cover approximately 6% of the sample.

Whole blood was collected in K2EDTA tubes by collaborating institutions according to the institutions' own protocols. For TCRbeta analysis, collaborators shipped samples in one of three forms: frozen whole blood, isolated PBMCs, or DNA extracted from either of those sample types. In the case of this clone: Its binding antigen is unknown. Base quality data are lacking; no much larger clone is found one base away.

The germline V gene (reference sequence) sets CDR1 to SEHNR and CDR2 to FQNEAQ. V is reduced by 11 bases and J by 0 bases, leaving a spacing of 16 bases between them. From its cysteine to its phenylalanine, the CDR3 spans 14 amino acids. Left in the record is the CDR3 DNA by itself, 42 bases read in frame from the first base. This TCR was sampled from a man older than 75 with acute or convalescent COVID-19. The sequence joins TRBV7-9 to TRBJ1-2; confidence is insufficient to name the D gene. The sequencing input was peripheral blood. The base sequence is TGTGCCCTCACGGCGGTTCTCTCTAACTATGGCTACACCTTC. This sequence encodes CALTAVLSNYGYTF. The reference TRBV7-9 and TRBJ1-2 proteins fill in what lies around the CDR3, so the full variable domain reads DTGVSQNPRHKITKRGQNVTFRCDPISEHNRLYWYRQTLGQGPEFLTYFQNEAQLEKSRLLSDRFSAERPKGSFSTLEIQRTEQGDSAMYLCALTAVLSNYGYTFGSGTRLTVV.